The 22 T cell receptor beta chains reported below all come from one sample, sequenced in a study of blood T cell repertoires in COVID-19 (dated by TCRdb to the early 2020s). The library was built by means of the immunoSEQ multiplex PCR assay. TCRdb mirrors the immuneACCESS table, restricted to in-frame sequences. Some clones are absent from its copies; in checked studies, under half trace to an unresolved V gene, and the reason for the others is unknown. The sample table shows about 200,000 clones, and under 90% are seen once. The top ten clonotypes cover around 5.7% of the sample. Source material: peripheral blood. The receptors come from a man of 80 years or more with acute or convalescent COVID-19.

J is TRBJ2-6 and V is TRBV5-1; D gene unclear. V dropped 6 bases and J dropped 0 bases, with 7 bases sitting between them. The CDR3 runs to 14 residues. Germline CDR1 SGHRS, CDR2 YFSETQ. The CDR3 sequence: CASTQISGANVLTF. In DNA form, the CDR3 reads TGCGCCAGCACCCAGATCTCTGGGGCCAACGTCCTGACTTTC.

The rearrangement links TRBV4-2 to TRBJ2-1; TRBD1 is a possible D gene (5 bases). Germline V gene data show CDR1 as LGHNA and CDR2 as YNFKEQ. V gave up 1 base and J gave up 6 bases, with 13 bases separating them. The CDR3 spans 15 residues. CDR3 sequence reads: CASSQGPGAANEQFF. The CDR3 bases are TGTGCCAGCAGCCAAGGACCTGGGGCGGCCAATGAGCAGTTCTTC.

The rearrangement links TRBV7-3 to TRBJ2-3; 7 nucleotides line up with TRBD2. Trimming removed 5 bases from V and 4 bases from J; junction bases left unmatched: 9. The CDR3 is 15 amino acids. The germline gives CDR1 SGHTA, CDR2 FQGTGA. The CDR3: CASSPQFSGADTQYF. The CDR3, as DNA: TGTGCCAGCAGCCCTCAATTCAGCGGGGCAGATACGCAGTATTTT. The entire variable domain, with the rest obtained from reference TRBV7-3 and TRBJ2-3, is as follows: GAGVSQTPSNKVTEKGKYVELRCDPISGHTALYWYRQSLGQGPEFLIYFQGTGAADDSGLPNDRFFAVRPEGSVSTLKIQRTERGDSAVYLCASSPQFSGADTQYFGPGTRLTVL.

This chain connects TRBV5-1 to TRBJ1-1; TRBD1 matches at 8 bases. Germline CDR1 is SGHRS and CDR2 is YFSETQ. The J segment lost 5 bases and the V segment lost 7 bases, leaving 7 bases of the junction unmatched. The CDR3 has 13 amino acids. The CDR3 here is CASGQGEGTEAFF. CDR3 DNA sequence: TGCGCCAGCGGACAGGGCGAAGGGACTGAAGCTTTCTTT. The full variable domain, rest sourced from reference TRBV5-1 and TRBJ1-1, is KAGVTQTPRYLIKTRGQQVTLSCSPISGHRSVSWYQQTPGQGLQFLFEYFSETQRNKGNFPGRFSGRQFSNSRSEMNVSTLELGDSALYLCASGQGEGTEAFFGQGTRLTVV.

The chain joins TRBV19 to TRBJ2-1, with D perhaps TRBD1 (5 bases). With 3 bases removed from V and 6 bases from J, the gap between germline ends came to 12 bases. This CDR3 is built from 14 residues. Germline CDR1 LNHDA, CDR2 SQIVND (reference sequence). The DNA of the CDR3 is TGTGCCAGTAGTATCGGCCAGCAGGGCAATGAGCAGTTCTTC. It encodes CASSIGQQGNEQFF.

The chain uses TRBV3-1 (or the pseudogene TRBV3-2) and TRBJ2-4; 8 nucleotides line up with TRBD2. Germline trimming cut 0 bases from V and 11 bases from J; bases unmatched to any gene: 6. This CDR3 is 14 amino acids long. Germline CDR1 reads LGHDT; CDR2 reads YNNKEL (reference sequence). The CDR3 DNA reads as TGTGCCAGCAGCCAAGATCGGGGGGGGGCTGTTCAGTACTTC. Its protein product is CASSQDRGGAVQYF.

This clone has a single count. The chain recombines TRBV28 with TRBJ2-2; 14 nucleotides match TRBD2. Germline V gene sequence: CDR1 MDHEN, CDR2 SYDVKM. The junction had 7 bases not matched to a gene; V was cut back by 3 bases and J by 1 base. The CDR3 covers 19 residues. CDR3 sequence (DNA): TGTGCCAGCAGTTTCATCCCCGGGACTAGCGGGAGGAACACCGGGGAGCTGTTTTTT. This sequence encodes CASSFIPGTSGRNTGELFF.

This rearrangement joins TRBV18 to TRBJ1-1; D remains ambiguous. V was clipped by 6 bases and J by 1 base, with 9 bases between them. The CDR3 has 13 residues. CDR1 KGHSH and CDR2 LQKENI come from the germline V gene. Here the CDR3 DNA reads TGTGCCAGCTCCCCAACACAGAACACTGAAGCTTTCTTT. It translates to CASSPTQNTEAFF.

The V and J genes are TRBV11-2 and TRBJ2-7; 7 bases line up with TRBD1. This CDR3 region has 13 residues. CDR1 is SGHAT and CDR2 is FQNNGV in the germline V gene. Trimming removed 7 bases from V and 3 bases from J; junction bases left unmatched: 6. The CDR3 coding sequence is TGTGCCAGCACCCAGACAGGGTACTACGAGCAGTACTTC. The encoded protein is CASTQTGYYEQYF.

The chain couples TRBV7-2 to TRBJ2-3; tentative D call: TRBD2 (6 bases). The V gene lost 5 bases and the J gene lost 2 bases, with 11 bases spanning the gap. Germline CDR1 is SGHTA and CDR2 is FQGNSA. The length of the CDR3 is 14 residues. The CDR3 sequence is CASSVTRDTDTQYF. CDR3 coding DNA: TGTGCCAGCAGCGTGACTAGAGACACAGATACGCAGTATTTT.

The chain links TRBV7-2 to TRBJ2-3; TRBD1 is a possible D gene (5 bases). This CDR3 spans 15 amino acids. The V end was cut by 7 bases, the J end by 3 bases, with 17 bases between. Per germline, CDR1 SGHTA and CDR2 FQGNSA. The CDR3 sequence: CASNLGQGRTDTQYF. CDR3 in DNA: TGTGCCAGCAACCTAGGGCAGGGAAGGACAGATACGCAGTATTTT.

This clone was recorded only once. CDR3 loop: CACSGLTDTQYF. CDR3 bases: TGTGCCTGCAGCGGATTAACAGATACGCAGTATTTT. V and J are TRBV30 and TRBJ2-3; D might be TRBD2 (5 bases). With 6 bases removed from V and 3 bases from J, the gap between germline ends came to 10 bases. The CDR3 has 12 residues. Germline-derived CDR1 and CDR2 are GTSNPN and SVGIG (reference sequence).

The CDR3 region is CASSLDSGRASGNEQFF. As DNA, the CDR3 is TGTGCCAGCAGCTTAGATTCCGGGAGGGCCTCCGGAAATGAGCAGTTCTTC. The gene calls are TRBV7-9 and TRBJ2-1, with 8 bases that match TRBD2. The CDR3 is 17 residues long. In germline, CDR1 is SEHNR, CDR2 FQNEAQ (reference sequence). V was clipped by 1 base and J by 7 bases; unmatched bases: 12.

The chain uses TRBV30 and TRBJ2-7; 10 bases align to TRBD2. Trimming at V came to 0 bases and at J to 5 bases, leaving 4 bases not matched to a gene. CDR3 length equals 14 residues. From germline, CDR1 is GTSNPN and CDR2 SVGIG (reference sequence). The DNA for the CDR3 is TGTGCCTGGAGTGTAGGTCTAGCGGGAGACGAGCAGTACTTC. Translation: CAWSVGLAGDEQYF.

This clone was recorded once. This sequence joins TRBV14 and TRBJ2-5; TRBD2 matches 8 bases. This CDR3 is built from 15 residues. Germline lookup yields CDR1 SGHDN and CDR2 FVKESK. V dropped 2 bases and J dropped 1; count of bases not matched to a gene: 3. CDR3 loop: CASSQYGRAQETQYF. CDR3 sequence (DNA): TGTGCCAGCAGCCAATACGGGAGGGCCCAAGAGACCCAGTACTTC.

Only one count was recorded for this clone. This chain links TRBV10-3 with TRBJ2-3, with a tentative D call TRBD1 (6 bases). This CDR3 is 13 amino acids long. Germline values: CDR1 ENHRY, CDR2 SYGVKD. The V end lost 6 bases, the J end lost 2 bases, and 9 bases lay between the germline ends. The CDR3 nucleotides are TGTGCCATCAGAAACAGGGTCACAGATACGCAGTATTTT. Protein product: CAIRNRVTDTQYF.

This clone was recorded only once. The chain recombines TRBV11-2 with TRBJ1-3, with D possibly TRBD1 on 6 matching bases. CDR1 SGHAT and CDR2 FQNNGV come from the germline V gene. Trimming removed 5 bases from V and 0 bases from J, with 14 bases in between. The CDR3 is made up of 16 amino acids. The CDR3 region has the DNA TGTGCCAGCAGCAGGTTAGGGGGTCTCTCTGGAAACACCATATATTTT. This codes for CASSRLGGLSGNTIYF.

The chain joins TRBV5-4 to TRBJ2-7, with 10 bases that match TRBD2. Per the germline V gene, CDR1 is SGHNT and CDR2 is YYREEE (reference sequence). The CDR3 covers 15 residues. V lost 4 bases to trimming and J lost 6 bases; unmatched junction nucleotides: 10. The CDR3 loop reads CASSRPGTSEGEQYF. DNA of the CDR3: TGTGCCAGCAGCCGTCCCGGGACTAGCGAGGGCGAGCAGTACTTC.

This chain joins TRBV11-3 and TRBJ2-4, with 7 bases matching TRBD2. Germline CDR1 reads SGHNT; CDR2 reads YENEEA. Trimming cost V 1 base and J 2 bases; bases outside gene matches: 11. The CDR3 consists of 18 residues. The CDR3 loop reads CASSLVLGGGSSKNIQYF. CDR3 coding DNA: TGTGCCAGCAGCTTAGTTCTTGGGGGGGGATCTTCCAAAAACATTCAGTACTTC.

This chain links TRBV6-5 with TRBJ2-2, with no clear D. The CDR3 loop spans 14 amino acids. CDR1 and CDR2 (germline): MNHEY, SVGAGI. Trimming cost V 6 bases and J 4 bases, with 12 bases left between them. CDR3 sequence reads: CASSRLQTTGELFF. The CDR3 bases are TGTGCCAGCAGCCGACTGCAAACCACCGGGGAGCTGTTTTTT.

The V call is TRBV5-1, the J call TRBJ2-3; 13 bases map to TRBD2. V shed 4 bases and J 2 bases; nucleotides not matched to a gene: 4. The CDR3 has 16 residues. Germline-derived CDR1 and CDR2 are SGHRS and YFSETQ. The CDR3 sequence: CASSGGLAGHTDTQYF. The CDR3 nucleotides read TGCGCCAGCAGCGGGGGACTAGCGGGACACACAGATACGCAGTATTTT.

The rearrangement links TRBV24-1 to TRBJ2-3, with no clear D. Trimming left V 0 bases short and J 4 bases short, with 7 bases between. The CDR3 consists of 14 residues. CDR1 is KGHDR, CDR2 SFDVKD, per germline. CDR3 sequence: CATSDLRGADTQYF. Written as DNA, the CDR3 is TGTGCCACCAGTGATTTGCGAGGTGCAGATACGCAGTATTTT.